The 25 T cell receptor beta chains presented below share a single source sample, sequenced in a study of long-term antiretroviral therapy in people with HIV (dated 2022 in TCRdb). The immunoSEQ hsTCRB v3.0 assay was used at survey level resolution to sequence the TRB variable region. Drawn from immuneACCESS, this table holds only the in-frame rearrangements with V and J called that TCRdb kept. Clones are partly lost; checked studies trace under half to an unresolved V gene and leave the rest unexplained. The sample table contains about 31,000 clones; only one count was recorded for over 75% of them. The ten largest clones represent roughly 4% of the sample. The sample was unsorted PBMCs, taken 0.8 years before starting antiretroviral therapy. The receptor source for this set is a man younger than 30 with HIV.

The chain employs TRBV18 and TRBJ2-6; maybe TRBD1 (6 bases). Germline lookup yields CDR1 KGHSH and CDR2 LQKENI. V was trimmed by 3 bases and J by 0 bases, leaving 9 bases between them. CDR3 length: 16 amino acids. Here the CDR3 DNA reads TGTGCCAGCTCACCGGGGGCCTTCTCTGGGGCCAACGTCCTGACTTTC. As protein: CASSPGAFSGANVLTF.

This clone was observed once. The chain employs TRBV4-1 and TRBJ2-1, with 8 bases matching TRBD2. J gave up 6 bases and V 4 bases, and 8 bases lay outside the gene matches. The CDR3 covers 15 residues. Germline CDR1 and CDR2: MGHRA and YSYEKL. CDR3 region: CASSPERERGNEQFF. CDR3 nucleotide sequence: TGCGCCAGCAGCCCCGAGCGGGAGAGAGGCAATGAGCAGTTCTTC.

The sample holds a few counts of this clone. The chain links TRBV18 to TRBJ1-1; D is possibly TRBD1 (5 bases). Germline V gene data show CDR1 as KGHSH and CDR2 as LQKENI. V was trimmed by 4 bases and J by 8 bases, leaving 8 bases between them. The CDR3 covers 11 residues. CDR3 sequence reads: CASSQKGEAFF. CDR3 DNA: TGTGCCAGCTCACAAAAGGGGGAAGCTTTCTTT.

The genes are TRBV7-3 and TRBJ1-6; perhaps TRBD1 as D (6 bases). V was shortened by 5 bases and J by 9 bases, with 23 bases between the two germline ends. This CDR3 region has 17 residues. Per germline, CDR1 SGHTA and CDR2 FQGTGA. The CDR3 DNA follows: TGTGCCAGCAGCCGTGCGATGGACAGAGAATCTTGTTCACCCCTCCACTTT. Protein product: CASSRAMDRESCSPLHF.

The CDR3 spells CASSAPGGASGNSPLHF. The DNA for the CDR3 is TGTGCCAGCAGTGCCCCGGGGGGGGCGTCGGGGAATTCACCCCTCCACTTT. V usage is TRBV6-1 and J usage is TRBJ1-6; D might be TRBD1 (6 bases). CDR1 is MNHNS, CDR2 SASEGT, per germline. Trimming cost V 4 bases and J 7 bases, with 20 bases left between them. The CDR3 is 17 residues long.

The V gene is TRBV6-1, the J gene TRBJ2-7; the D gene is possibly TRBD2 (7 bases). Germline CDR1 reads MNHNS; CDR2 reads SASEGT. V was clipped by 6 bases and J by 3 bases, with 15 bases between them. The CDR3 has 14 amino acids. The CDR3 loop is CASSDRGGVYEQYF. The CDR3 nucleotides are TGTGCCAGCAGCGATAGAGGGGGGGTCTACGAGCAGTACTTC.

Here the CDR3 DNA reads TGTGCCATCAGTTTGGGTGGGTTGGGTCAGCCCCAGCATTTT. This codes for CAISLGGLGQPQHF. The V gene is TRBV10-3, the J gene TRBJ1-5; D unclear. The CDR3 is 14 residues long. The germline CDR1 and CDR2 sequences are ENHRY and SYGVKD. Trimming stripped 5 bases from V and 6 bases from J, with 14 bases between.

This chain links TRBV7-6 with TRBJ2-1, with D unresolved. This CDR3 spans 15 amino acids. CDR1 SGHVS and CDR2 FNYEAQ come from the germline V gene. Trimming stripped 1 base from V and 0 bases from J, with 7 bases between. CDR3 region: CASSLVGSSYNEQFF. For the CDR3, the DNA is TGTGCCAGCAGCTTAGTGGGTAGCTCCTACAATGAGCAGTTCTTC.

By share, this clone counts as large. The CDR3 here is CASSGGNTEAFF. CDR3 coding DNA: TGTGCCAGCAGCGGGGGGAACACTGAAGCTTTCTTT. The V and J genes are TRBV2 and TRBJ1-1; D possibly corresponds to TRBD1 (5 bases). The CDR3 extends over 12 amino acids. The ends were cut back, 6 bases at V and 1 base at J, with 6 bases in the middle. The V gene's germline CDR1 is SNHLY and CDR2 FYNNEI.

This sequence joins TRBV7-8 and TRBJ2-7; D tentatively reads TRBD1 or TRBD2 (5 bases each). V lost 4 bases and J 4 bases, leaving 23 bases between the germline ends. The CDR3 is 17 amino acids. Germline assignment: CDR1 SGHVS and CDR2 FQNEAQ. For the CDR3, the DNA is TGTGCCAGCAGCTCAGTTTCGGGGCCCGTCATAACTTACGAGCAGTACTTC. Its translation: CASSSVSGPVITYEQYF.

This clone was counted a single time. V usage is TRBV2 and J usage is TRBJ2-7, with 7 bases lining up with TRBD1. V trimming: 4 bases; J trimming: 6 bases; junction bases outside the gene matches: 9. The CDR3 is 14 amino acids. The germline V gene encodes CDR1 SNHLY and CDR2 FYNNEI. The CDR3 region has the DNA TGTGCCAGCAGTGTTGCCAGGGGGTACCCCGAGCAGTACTTC. Translation gives CASSVARGYPEQYF.

The rearrangement links TRBV2 to TRBJ2-1; 8 bases fit TRBD1. Per the germline V gene, CDR1 is SNHLY and CDR2 is FYNNEI. There are 14 residues in the CDR3. V was pared by 6 bases and J by 10 bases, with 11 bases of the junction left unmatched. The CDR3 sequence is CASSSDRGAREQFF. CDR3 nucleotides: TGTGCCAGCAGCTCAGACAGGGGAGCTCGAGAGCAGTTCTTC. The entire variable domain, with the rest obtained from reference TRBV2 and TRBJ2-1, is as follows: EPEVTQTPSHQVTQMGQEVILRCVPISNHLYFYWYRQILGQKVEFLVSFYNNEISEKSEIFDDQFSVERPDGSNFTLKIRSTKLEDSAMYFCASSSDRGAREQFFGPGTRLTVL.

J is TRBJ2-2 and V is TRBV10-3; 11 bases match TRBD1. Germline V gives CDR1 ENHRY, CDR2 SYGVKD. The CDR3 is made up of 15 amino acids. The V and J ends lost 7 bases and 6 bases, in that order; junction bases with no gene match: 7. The CDR3 sequence is CAINEGQGAAGELFF. For the CDR3, the DNA is TGTGCCATCAACGAAGGACAGGGGGCGGCCGGGGAGCTGTTTTTT.

This clone has a single count. The rearrangement links TRBV4-1 to TRBJ2-1; 7 bases are a match to TRBD1. Germline loops: CDR1 MGHRA, CDR2 YSYEKL. With 0 bases clipped from V and 4 bases from J, the junction kept 9 bases outside the gene matches. The CDR3 is made up of 17 amino acids. The chain's CDR3 is CASSQETGTALYNEQFF. DNA of the CDR3: TGCGCCAGCAGCCAAGAGACGGGGACAGCTCTTTACAATGAGCAGTTCTTC.

The gene calls are TRBV5-6 and TRBJ2-1; no definite D call. The CDR3 has 11 residues. CDR1 is SGHDT and CDR2 is YYEEEE in the germline V gene. Trimming cost V 0 bases and J 10 bases, with 5 bases left between them. The CDR3 sequence: CASSLVGEQFF. The DNA for the CDR3 is TGTGCCAGCAGCTTGGTAGGGGAGCAGTTCTTC.

The J gene is TRBJ2-6, the V gene TRBV7-9, with a tentative D call TRBD1 (6 bases). Germline CDR1 reads SEHNR; CDR2 reads FQNEAQ (reference sequence). V shed 5 bases and J shed 3 bases, with 11 bases lying between them. This CDR3 contains 15 residues. The DNA for the CDR3 is TGTGCCAGCAGCAGGCAGGGGTTTGGGGCCAACGTCCTGACTTTC. Encoded protein: CASSRQGFGANVLTF. Variable domain in full (rest from reference TRBV7-9 and TRBJ2-6): DTGVSQNPRHKITKRGQNVTFRCDPISEHNRLYWYRQTLGQGPEFLTYFQNEAQLEKSRLLSDRFSAERPKGSFSTLEIQRTEQGDSAMYLCASSRQGFGANVLTFGAGSRLTVL.

This chain uses TRBV19 with TRBJ1-1, with D uncertain. Germline lookup yields CDR1 LNHDA and CDR2 SQIVND (reference sequence). V lost 4 bases and J lost 4, with 13 bases in between. The length of the CDR3 is 14 residues. Here the CDR3 DNA reads TGTGCCAGTAGTAGTGGGAGTTCAGGCACTGAAGCTTTCTTT. Its translation: CASSSGSSGTEAFF.

The chain joins TRBV6-1 to TRBJ1-5; D remains ambiguous. The CDR3 consists of 13 residues. V was trimmed by 4 bases and J by 7 bases, leaving 11 bases between them. Germline CDR1 and CDR2: MNHNS and SASEGT. The CDR3 DNA reads TGTGCCAGCAGTGCGAAGCCGCTGCAGCCCCAGCATTTT. This sequence encodes CASSAKPLQPQHF.

The chain combines TRBV30 with TRBJ2-1; D call uncertain. CDR1 and CDR2 from the germline V gene are GTSNPN and SVGIG (reference sequence). With 5 bases removed from V and 3 bases from J, the gap between germline ends came to 11 bases. This CDR3 is 13 amino acids long. CDR3 coding DNA: TGTGCCTGGTTGACGGTCTACTACAATGAGCAGTTCTTC. As protein: CAWLTVYYNEQFF.

The J gene is TRBJ1-1, the V gene TRBV5-5; D gene unclear. With 4 bases removed from V and 4 bases from J, the gap between germline ends came to 20 bases. The CDR3 length is 16 residues. Germline V lookup: CDR1 SGHKS, CDR2 YYEKEE (reference sequence). CDR3 DNA: TGTGCCAGCAGCGCGGAGAGCGAGTGGTGGACCACTGAAGCTTTCTTT. Amino acid sequence: CASSAESEWWTTEAFF. Drawing the rest from reference TRBV5-5 and TRBJ1-1, the complete variable domain is DAGVTQSPTHLIKTRGQQVTLRCSPISGHKSVSWYQQVLGQGPQFIFQYYEKEERGRGNFPDRFSARQFPNYSSELNVNALLLGDSALYLCASSAESEWWTTEAFFGQGTRLTVV.

The chain links TRBV18 to TRBJ1-2; D remains unclear. V was shortened by 3 bases and J by 1 base, with 15 bases between the two germline ends. CDR3 length: 16 residues. The germline V gene encodes CDR1 KGHSH and CDR2 LQKENI. This CDR3 reads CASSPSGSSDNYGYTF. The DNA of the CDR3 is TGTGCCAGCTCACCCTCGGGGAGCTCAGATAACTATGGCTACACCTTC. Full variable domain (rest looked up from reference TRBV18 and TRBJ1-2): NAGVMQNPRHLVRRRGQEARLRCSPMKGHSHVYWYRQLPEEGLKFMVYLQKENIIDESGMPKERFSAEFPKEGPSILRIQQVVRGDSAAYFCASSPSGSSDNYGYTFGSGTRLTVV.

The rearrangement joins TRBV6-1 to TRBJ2-7, with TRBD1 as a possible D gene (5 bases). This CDR3 region has 12 residues. The germline CDR1 and CDR2 sequences are MNHNS and SASEGT. The germline V and J ends were trimmed by 0 bases and 8 bases, with 8 bases remaining between them. In DNA, the CDR3 is TGTGCCAGCAGTGAAGCAGGGGCCAAGCAGTACTTC. It codes for CASSEAGAKQYF.

The gene calls are TRBV27 and TRBJ1-1, with D hard to call. The germline CDR1 and CDR2 sequences are MNHEY and SMNVEV (reference sequence). V lost 7 bases and J 1 base, leaving 13 bases between the germline ends. The CDR3 is made up of 14 amino acids. The CDR3 is CASTRTLGNTEAFF. The DNA of the CDR3 is TGTGCCAGCACCCGAACTCTGGGGAACACTGAAGCTTTCTTT.

The chain carries TRBV5-4 and TRBJ1-4, with D uncertain. The CDR3 runs 15 residues. Trimming removed 4 bases at V and 0 bases at J, with 10 bases between. Germline V CDR1 and CDR2: SGHNT, YYREEE (reference sequence). This CDR3 is CASSLDVSTNEKLFF. For the CDR3, the DNA is TGTGCCAGCAGCCTGGACGTCTCAACTAATGAAAAACTGTTTTTT.

The V call is TRBV9, the J call TRBJ2-7; D remains ambiguous. Trimming left V 1 base short and J 9 bases short, with 14 bases between. The germline V gene encodes CDR1 SGDLS and CDR2 YYNGEE. This CDR3 contains 13 residues. The CDR3 loop reads CASSVRVKGRQYF. Here the CDR3 DNA reads TGTGCCAGCAGCGTAAGGGTGAAGGGCCGGCAGTACTTC.